This TCR beta chain was sequenced for a study of OX40 agonist ivuxolimab in advanced cancers. Study at large: Patients with prior anti-PD-1, anti-PD-L1 or anti-CTLA-4 therapy were eligible; roughly 40% had some.

J was trimmed by 6 bases and V by 4 bases; bases with no gene match: 11. Germline assignment: CDR1 MGHRA and CDR2 YSYEKL. This CDR3 spans 15 amino acids. Clones were read by immunoSEQ multiplex PCR, and TCRdb kept only the in-frame ones, dropping some. The table shows approximately 86,000 clones, with about 82% occurring only once. The source material was CD4+ or CD8+ T cells sorted from blood, sampled in a trial of the OX40 agonist ivuxolimab. The TCR sequence derives from an adult with an advanced solid tumor such as melanoma, head and neck, liver or kidney cancer. V gene TRBV4-1 combines with J gene TRBJ1-1, with 7 positions matching TRBD1. CDR3 sequence: CASSRERGPTAEAFF. In DNA, the CDR3 is TGCGCCAGCAGCCGCGAAAGGGGGCCAACGGCTGAAGCTTTCTTT.